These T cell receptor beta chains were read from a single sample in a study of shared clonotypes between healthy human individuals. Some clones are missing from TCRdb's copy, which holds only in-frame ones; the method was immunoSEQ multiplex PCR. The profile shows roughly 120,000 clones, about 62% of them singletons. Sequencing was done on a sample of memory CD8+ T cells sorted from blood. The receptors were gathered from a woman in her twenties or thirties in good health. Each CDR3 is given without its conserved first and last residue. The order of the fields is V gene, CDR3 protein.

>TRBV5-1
ASSDGRAGTPGYT
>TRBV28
ASSYWRGSYEQY
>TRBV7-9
ASSSTGAPYEQY
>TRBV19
ATKASGRTGELF
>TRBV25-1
ASSASGDSYNEQF
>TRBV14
ASSPGRRDEKLF
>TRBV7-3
ASSTGSDTEAF
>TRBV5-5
ASRYDRGRTEAF
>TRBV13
ASSLTSGSINEQF
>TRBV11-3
ASSSPLTNEKLF
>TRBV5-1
ASSLGSRDAYEQY